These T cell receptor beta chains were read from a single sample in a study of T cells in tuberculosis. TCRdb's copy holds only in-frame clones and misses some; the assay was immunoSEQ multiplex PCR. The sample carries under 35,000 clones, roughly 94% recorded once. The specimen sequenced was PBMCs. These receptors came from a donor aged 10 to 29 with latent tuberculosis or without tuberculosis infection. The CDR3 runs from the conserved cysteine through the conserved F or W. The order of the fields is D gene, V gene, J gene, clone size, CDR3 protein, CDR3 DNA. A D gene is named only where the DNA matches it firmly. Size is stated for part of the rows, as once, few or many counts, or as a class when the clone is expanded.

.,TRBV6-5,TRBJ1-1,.,CASSRDTEAFF,TGTGCCAGCAGCCGGGACACTGAAGCTTTCTTT
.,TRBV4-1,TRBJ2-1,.,CASSQPVGDNEQFF,TGCGCCAGCAGCCAACCAGTCGGGGACAATGAGCAGTTCTTC
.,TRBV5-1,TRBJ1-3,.,CASSLADSSGNTIYF,TGCGCCAGCAGCTTGGCAGACAGCTCTGGAAACACCATATATTTT
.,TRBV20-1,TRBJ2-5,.,CSAPAGTQYF,TGCAGTGCCCCGGCAGGGACCCAGTACTTC
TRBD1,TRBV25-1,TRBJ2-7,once,CASSHRGESSYEQYF,TGTGCCAGCAGTCACAGGGGTGAGAGCTCCTACGAGCAGTACTTC
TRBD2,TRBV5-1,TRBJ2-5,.,CASSSGTIEETQYF,TGCGCCAGCAGCTCGGGGACTATTGAGGAGACCCAGTACTTC
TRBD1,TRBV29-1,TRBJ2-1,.,CSVGTGGNNEQFF,TGCAGCGTTGGGACAGGGGGCAACAATGAGCAGTTCTTC
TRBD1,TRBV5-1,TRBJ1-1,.,CASREQGARPEAFF,TGCGCCAGCAGAGAACAGGGGGCCAGGCCTGAAGCTTTCTTT
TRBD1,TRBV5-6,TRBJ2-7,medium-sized,CASSGTGHSSYEQYF,TGTGCCAGCAGCGGGACAGGACACTCCTCCTACGAGCAGTACTTC
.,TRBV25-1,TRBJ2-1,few,CASSYEDSYNEQFF,TGTGCCAGCAGTTATGAGGATTCCTACAATGAGCAGTTCTTC